What follows are 25 T cell receptor beta chains derived from one specimen sequenced in a study of OX40 agonist ivuxolimab in advanced cancers. Assay used: immunoSEQ multiplex PCR; TCRdb lists only in-frame clones, some missing. The sample yields about 15,000 clones, about 81% seen once. The starting material was CD4+ or CD8+ T cells sorted from blood, obtained in a trial of the OX40 agonist ivuxolimab. These receptors originate from an adult with an advanced solid tumor such as melanoma, head and neck, liver or kidney cancer.

V usage is TRBV29-1 and J usage is TRBJ2-7; D possibly corresponds to TRBD1 (6 bases). The germline gives CDR1 SQVTM, CDR2 ANQGSEA. The ends were cut back, 0 bases at V and 3 bases at J, with 12 bases in the middle. CDR3 size: 14 residues. The CDR3 DNA is TGCAGCGTTGAAGACGGGCAGGGGATCTACGAGCAGTACTTC. Translation gives CSVEDGQGIYEQYF.

The chain joins TRBV6-1 to TRBJ2-2; D not certain. V was pared by 10 bases and J by 8 bases, with 14 bases between. This CDR3 is built from 12 residues. Germline-derived CDR1 and CDR2 are MNHNS and SASEGT. The CDR3 sequence: CAINHGLGELFF. The CDR3 DNA reads as TGTGCCATCAACCACGGCCTGGGGGAGCTGTTTTTT.

The chain recombines TRBV28 with TRBJ2-7, with a tentative D call TRBD2 (5 bases). Germline V gene lookup returns CDR1 MDHEN and CDR2 SYDVKM. CDR3 length: 16 residues. The ends were cut back, 3 bases at V and 3 bases at J, with 18 bases in the middle. The CDR3, as DNA: TGTGCCAGCAGTTTGAGGAGGCCCTCGCGAGGCTACGAGCAGTACTTC. It codes for CASSLRRPSRGYEQYF. The full variable domain, in which reference TRBV28 and TRBJ2-7 provide the parts outside the CDR3, is DVKVTQSSRYLVKRTGEKVFLECVQDMDHENMFWYRQDPGLGLRLIYFSYDVKMKEKGDIPEGYSVSREKKERFSLILESASTNQTSMYLCASSLRRPSRGYEQYFGPGTRLTVT.

The rearrangement links TRBV6-5 to TRBJ2-3; 8 bases map to TRBD1. Trimming cost V 2 bases and J 4 bases; bases outside gene matches: 8. Germline values: CDR1 MNHEY, CDR2 SVGAGI. The CDR3 totals 16 residues. The CDR3 spells CASSYDRAGGPDTQYF. CDR3 sequence (DNA): TGTGCCAGCAGTTACGATCGGGCAGGGGGCCCAGATACGCAGTATTTT.

The V call is TRBV5-8, the J call TRBJ2-7, with 8 bases fitting TRBD1. V shed 0 bases, J shed 5 bases, and the junction held 4 bases outside the gene matches. The germline V gene encodes CDR1 SGHTS and CDR2 YDEGEE. CDR3 length: 14 residues. The CDR3 reads CASSLGQGRDEQYF. The CDR3, as DNA: TGTGCCAGCAGCTTGGGACAGGGGCGCGACGAGCAGTACTTC.

In the case of this clone: The junction and the germline gene differ at one end; a read error may be behind it. Other DNA sequences in the sample encode the same CDR3. The chain links TRBV6-5 to TRBJ2-3; D is tentatively TRBD1 or TRBD2 (5 bases each). Per the germline V gene, CDR1 is MNHEY and CDR2 is SVGAGI. CDR3 size: 14 residues. The CDR3 sequence is CASRGTLSTDTQYF. The CDR3 DNA sequence: TGTGCCAGCAGGGGGACGCTAAGCACAGATACACAGTATTTT.

This clone is a singleton in its sample. J is TRBJ1-1 and V is TRBV23-1, with a possible D match to TRBD1 (5 bases). TRBV23-1 has ORF status, its function being uncertain. With 4 bases removed from V and 1 base from J, the gap between germline ends came to 19 bases. This CDR3 has 17 residues. The CDR3 coding sequence is TGCGCCAGCAGTCTTACCTGGGGGGAAAGGGGGAACACTGAAGCTTTCTTT. It specifies CASSLTWGERGNTEAFF.

The chain recombines TRBV4-3 with TRBJ2-2; D is undetermined. The V end lost 2 bases, the J end lost 2 bases, and 3 bases lay between the germline ends. From germline, CDR1 is LGHNA and CDR2 YSLEER. The CDR3 covers 13 residues. The chain's CDR3 is CASSQHNTGELFF. In DNA form, the CDR3 reads TGCGCCAGCAGCCAACACAACACCGGGGAGCTGTTTTTT.

This clone was found a few times. CDR3 coding DNA: TGTGCCAGTAGTATTGGTAACACTGAAGCTTTCTTT. Protein product: CASSIGNTEAFF. The chain has TRBV19 and TRBJ1-1; D gene ambiguous. The V end lost 3 bases, the J end lost 2 bases, and 4 bases lay between the germline ends. Per germline, CDR1 LNHDA and CDR2 SQIVND (reference sequence). This CDR3 contains 12 residues.

This sequence joins TRBV9 and TRBJ1-5; D not certain. Germline CDR1 reads SGDLS; CDR2 reads YYNGEE. V was clipped by 0 bases and J by 6 bases, with 10 bases between them. This CDR3 contains 14 residues. In DNA, the CDR3 is TGTGCCAGCAGCGTAGGCCCCTCGAGTCAGCCCCAGCATTTT. It specifies CASSVGPSSQPQHF.

This sequence joins TRBV4-1 and TRBJ1-3; D remains unclear. Deletions cut 2 bases from V and 0 bases from J, with 2 bases between. This CDR3 is built from 13 residues. Germline V gene lookup returns CDR1 MGHRA and CDR2 YSYEKL. CDR3 protein: CASSQHSGNTIYF. For the CDR3, the DNA is TGCGCCAGCAGCCAACACTCTGGAAACACCATATATTTT.

A single count supports this clone. The rearrangement links TRBV28 to TRBJ1-5; no clear D gene. The CDR3 is made up of 13 amino acids. V was trimmed by 1 base and J by 7 bases, leaving 8 bases between them. Germline assignment: CDR1 MDHEN and CDR2 SYDVKM. The CDR3 sequence is CASSLLLRQPQHF. Here the CDR3 DNA reads TGTGCCAGCAGTTTATTGTTGAGGCAGCCCCAGCATTTT.

The chain carries TRBV4-3 and TRBJ1-5, with 8 bases that match TRBD1. The CDR3 covers 16 residues. Germline V gene data show CDR1 as LGHNA and CDR2 as YSLEER. J was trimmed by 3 bases and V by 0 bases; bases with no gene match: 4. The CDR3 nucleotides read TGCGCCAGCAGCCAAGACAGGGGGCCGATCAATCAGCCCCAGCATTTT. It specifies CASSQDRGPINQPQHF.

The V call is TRBV7-6, the J call TRBJ2-1; D gene unclear. V was cut by 2 bases and J by 8 bases, with 10 bases left in between. The CDR3 loop spans 13 amino acids. Per the germline V gene, CDR1 is SGHVS and CDR2 is FNYEAQ. CDR3 DNA sequence: TGTGCCAGCAGCTTAATTGATCGGGATGAGCAGTTCTTC. Protein product: CASSLIDRDEQFF. Complete variable domain (other parts from reference TRBV7-6 and TRBJ2-1): GAGVSQSPRYKVTKRGQDVALRCDPISGHVSLYWYRQALGQGPEFLTYFNYEAQQDKSGLPNDRFSAERPEGSISTLTIQRTEQRDSAMYRCASSLIDRDEQFFGPGTRLTVL.

In this sample, this clone turned up a few times. The chain's CDR3 is CASSLSWGGPNEQFF. CDR3 DNA sequence: TGTGCCAGCAGCCTCAGCTGGGGGGGGCCAAATGAGCAGTTCTTC. V and J are TRBV9 and TRBJ2-1; TRBD2 might be the D (7 bases). The germline CDR1 and CDR2 sequences are SGDLS and YYNGEE. V lost 4 bases, J lost 7 bases, and 18 bases lay in between. This CDR3 has 15 residues.

This clone came up many times. The chain couples TRBV28 to TRBJ1-3, with no clear D. Germline values: CDR1 MDHEN, CDR2 SYDVKM. V lost 3 bases and J 4 bases, leaving 13 bases between the germline ends. This CDR3 is built from 15 residues. The CDR3 DNA is TGTGCCAGCAGTTTCGACCGAGCGTTAGGAAACACCATATATTTT. Encoded protein: CASSFDRALGNTIYF.

V usage is TRBV6-4 and J usage is TRBJ2-1; 10 bases fit TRBD1. J lost 3 bases, V lost 6 bases, and 5 bases had no gene match. Per germline, CDR1 MRHNA and CDR2 SNTAGT. The CDR3 runs to 15 residues. In nucleotides, the CDR3 is TGTGCCAGCAGCGAGGGACAGGGGAGCTACAATGAGCAGTTCTTC. It specifies CASSEGQGSYNEQFF.

J is TRBJ1-2 and V is TRBV7-6; 9 bases map to TRBD1. The V gene end was trimmed by 2 bases and the J gene end by 7 bases; junction bases not matched to a gene: 5. This CDR3 comprises 14 residues. Per the germline V gene, CDR1 is SGHVS and CDR2 is FNYEAQ. This chain's CDR3 is CASSLSGTGSGYTF. CDR3 nucleotides: TGTGCCAGCAGCTTAAGCGGGACAGGGAGTGGCTACACCTTC.

The chain uses TRBV9 and TRBJ2-1; 7 bases are shared with TRBD1. Germline lookup yields CDR1 SGDLS and CDR2 YYNGEE. This CDR3 has 17 amino acids. The V and J ends lost 0 bases and 8 bases, in that order; junction bases with no gene match: 14. CDR3 sequence reads: CASSVDPRTGQSDEQFF. In DNA, the CDR3 is TGTGCCAGCAGCGTAGATCCCAGGACAGGCCAATCAGATGAGCAGTTCTTC.

V usage is TRBV6-6 and J usage is TRBJ2-7, with TRBD1 identical over 7 bases. Germline V CDR1 and CDR2: MNHNY, SVGAGI (reference sequence). The CDR3 extends over 14 amino acids. With 8 bases clipped from V and 2 bases from J, the junction kept 9 bases outside the gene matches. This CDR3 is CASHLPGQPYEQYF. For the CDR3, the DNA is TGTGCCAGCCATTTACCGGGACAGCCCTACGAGCAGTACTTC.

This chain joins TRBV27 and TRBJ2-2, with D possibly being TRBD1 (6 bases). This CDR3 has 14 residues. Trimming took 0 bases from V and 6 from J, leaving 8 bases between them. CDR1 is MNHEY, CDR2 SMNVEV, per germline (reference sequence). CDR3 amino acids: CASSLSTGAGELFF. The CDR3 DNA is TGTGCCAGCAGTTTATCGACAGGCGCCGGGGAGCTGTTTTTT.

V usage is TRBV6-5 and J usage is TRBJ2-7; D is undetermined. The CDR3 is 14 amino acids. CDR1 is MNHEY and CDR2 is SVGAGI in the germline V gene. The germline V and J ends were trimmed by 5 bases and 0 bases, with 11 bases remaining between them. CDR3 nucleotides: TGTGCCAGCAGTCCACCTGACACCTCCTACGAGCAGTACTTC. This sequence encodes CASSPPDTSYEQYF.

The CDR3 here is CASSYADKTYEQYF. The CDR3, as DNA: TGTGCCAGCAGTTATGCAGACAAGACCTACGAGCAGTACTTC. This chain links TRBV6-5 with TRBJ2-7; D is unresolved. Trimming stripped 3 bases from V and 2 bases from J, with 11 bases between. The length of the CDR3 is 14 residues. Germline CDR1 is MNHEY and CDR2 is SVGAGI.

This chain uses TRBV4-1 with TRBJ1-5, with D uncertain. CDR1 is MGHRA and CDR2 is YSYEKL in the germline V gene. Trimming pared 0 bases from V and 7 bases from J, leaving 10 bases between. The CDR3 runs 14 residues. The CDR3 nucleotides read TGCGCCAGCAGCCAAGATTTGGTATTCCAGCCCCAGCATTTT. Residues: CASSQDLVFQPQHF.

V gene TRBV27 combines with J gene TRBJ1-6; TRBD1 is a possible D gene (6 bases). The germline V gene has CDR1 MNHEY and CDR2 SMNVEV (reference sequence). The CDR3 totals 15 residues. Trimming left V 2 bases short and J 5 bases short, with 10 bases between. The DNA of the CDR3 is TGTGCCAGCAGTTTAGAGTCAGGGGATAATTCACCCCTCCACTTT. It specifies CASSLESGDNSPLHF.